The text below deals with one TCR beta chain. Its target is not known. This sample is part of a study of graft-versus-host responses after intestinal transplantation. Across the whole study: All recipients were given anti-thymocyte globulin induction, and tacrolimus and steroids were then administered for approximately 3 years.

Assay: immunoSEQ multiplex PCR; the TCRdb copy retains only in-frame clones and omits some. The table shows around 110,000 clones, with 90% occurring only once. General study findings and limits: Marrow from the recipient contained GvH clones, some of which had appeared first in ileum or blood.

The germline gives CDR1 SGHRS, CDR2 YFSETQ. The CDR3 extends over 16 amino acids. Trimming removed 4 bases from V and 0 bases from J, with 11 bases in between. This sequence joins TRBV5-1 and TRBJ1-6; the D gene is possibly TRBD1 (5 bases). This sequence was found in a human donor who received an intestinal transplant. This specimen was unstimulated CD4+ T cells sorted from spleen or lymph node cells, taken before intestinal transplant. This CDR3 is CASSSGASSYNSPLHF. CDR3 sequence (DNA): TGCGCCAGCAGCAGCGGGGCTAGCTCCTATAATTCACCCCTCCACTTT. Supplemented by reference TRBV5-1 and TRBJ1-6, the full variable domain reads KAGVTQTPRYLIKTRGQQVTLSCSPISGHRSVSWYQQTPGQGLQFLFEYFSETQRNKGNFPGRFSGRQFSNSRSEMNVSTLELGDSALYLCASSSGASSYNSPLHFGNGTRLTVT.